This passage covers 32 T cell receptor beta chains from one sample sequenced in a study of CD8+CD57+ T cells in acquired aplastic anemia. Sequencing involved patients with CD8+CD57+ cell expansion previously shown by flow cytometry. Genomic DNA constituted the template upon which TCR beta VDJ and CDR3 profiling was performed. From the reads, TCRdb called clonotypes with MiXCR, one entry per CDR3 protein. The data hold 300,000 or so distinct CDR3 sequences, with approximately 60% observed a single time. Sequencing was performed on sorted CD4+, CD8+, or CD8+CD57+ T cells (not recorded which) from PBMCs. Every receptor here comes from a human donor with aplastic anemia.

On this clonotype itself: This sequence may be a read error, since a much larger clone differs from it by one base. This chain joins TRBV3-1 and TRBJ2-5; 13 nucleotides align to TRBD2. Germline V lookup: CDR1 LGHDT, CDR2 YNNKEL (reference sequence). This CDR3 region has 15 residues. The CDR3 spells CASSQVGTSGVTKYF. In DNA form, the CDR3 reads TGTGCCAGCAGCCAAGTAGGGACTAGCGGGGTGACCAAGTACTTC.

The chain has TRBV20-1 and TRBJ1-6; TRBD1 aligns across 11 bases. CDR1 is DFQATT and CDR2 is SNEGSKA in the germline V gene (reference sequence). Trimming took 0 bases from V and 5 from J; bases not matched to a gene: 6. The CDR3 has 17 residues. CDR3 bases: TGCAGTGCTAGAGATTGGAGGACAGGGGGCAATAATTCACCCCTCCACTTT. Protein sequence: CSARDWRTGGNNSPLHF.

The rearrangement joins TRBV2 to TRBJ1-6, with TRBD1 identical over 7 bases. Germline CDR1 SNHLY, CDR2 FYNNEI. The CDR3 totals 15 residues. V gave up 5 bases and J gave up 7 bases; unmatched junction bases: 8. The CDR3 DNA reads TGTGCCAGCAGTCCTAGACAGGGATGGAATTCACCCCTCCACTTT. Translated: CASSPRQGWNSPLHF. The full variable domain, completed using reference TRBV2 and TRBJ1-6, is EPEVTQTPSHQVTQMGQEVILRCVPISNHLYFYWYRQILGQKVEFLVSFYNNEISEKSEIFDDQFSVERPDGSNFTLKIRSTKLEDSAMYFCASSPRQGWNSPLHFGNGTRLTVT.

V usage is TRBV11-2 and J usage is TRBJ1-2, with 8 positions matching TRBD1. Looked up from germline, CDR1 is SGHAT and CDR2 is FQNNGV. This CDR3 has 14 residues. J lost 6 bases, V lost 4 bases, and 7 bases had no gene match. The CDR3 loop is CASSSRTGTDGYTF. The CDR3 DNA reads as TGTGCCAGCAGCTCCCGGACAGGGACGGATGGCTACACCTTC.

This clonotype is a singleton in its sample. This chain uses TRBV29-1 with TRBJ1-1, with D possibly being TRBD1 (6 bases). There are 13 residues in the CDR3. Germline CDR1 SQVTM, CDR2 ANQGSEA. For the CDR3, the DNA is TGCAGTGGGAGGGGGGAAGGGGACACTGAAGCTTTCTTT. As protein: CSGRGEGDTEAFF.

Of note for this clonotype: One base away lies a much larger clone, so this may be a sequencing read error. The V gene is TRBV5-8, the J gene TRBJ1-3; no reliable D call. Germline V gives CDR1 SGHTS, CDR2 YDEGEE. CDR3 length: 16 amino acids. CDR3 in amino acids: CASTKVKRAAGNAIYF. The CDR3 DNA follows: TGTGCCAGCACGAAAGTTAAGCGGGCGGCCGGAAACGCCATATATTTT.

There are many counts of this clonotype. V usage is TRBV7-2 and J usage is TRBJ2-5; TRBD2 agrees at 15 bases. V lost 5 bases to trimming and J lost 2 bases; unmatched junction nucleotides: 3. Germline CDR1 SGHTA, CDR2 FQGNSA. This CDR3 spans 16 amino acids. The CDR3 loop is CASSAGLAGGQETQYF. The CDR3 DNA reads TGTGCCAGCAGCGCCGGACTAGCGGGGGGGCAAGAGACCCAGTACTTC.

This clonotype was recorded at least ten times. The rearrangement joins TRBV4-1 to TRBJ1-1, with a possible D match to TRBD1 (6 bases). Germline-derived CDR1 and CDR2 are MGHRA and YSYEKL. There are 14 residues in the CDR3. The germline V and J ends were trimmed by 7 bases and 2 bases, with 14 bases remaining between them. This CDR3 reads CASKHGGINTEAFF. CDR3 nucleotides: TGCGCCAGCAAACACGGGGGCATCAACACTGAAGCTTTCTTT.

The CDR3 protein is CASRMTSGGSNTGELFF. DNA for the CDR3: TGTGCCAGCAGGATGACTAGCGGGGGGTCGAACACCGGGGAGCTGTTTTTT. The rearrangement joins TRBV2 to TRBJ2-2, with TRBD2 identical over 13 bases. CDR3 length: 17 residues. CDR1 and CDR2 from the germline V gene are SNHLY and FYNNEI. Trimming at V came to 6 bases and at J to 0 bases, leaving 4 bases not matched to a gene.

At least ten counts were recorded for this clonotype. The V call is TRBV19, the J call TRBJ2-7; 9 bases line up with TRBD1. There are 14 residues in the CDR3. CDR1 is LNHDA and CDR2 is SQIVND in the germline V gene (reference sequence). The V and J ends lost 5 bases and 6 bases, in that order; junction bases with no gene match: 8. CDR3 nucleotide sequence: TGTGCCAGTAGTCTGCTACAGGGGGCTGGCGAGCAGTACTTC. It is translated as CASSLLQGAGEQYF.

This clonotype came up a few times. The chain employs TRBV5-1 and TRBJ2-3; tentative D call: TRBD2 (5 bases). CDR3 length: 11 amino acids. Looked up from germline, CDR1 is SGHRS and CDR2 is YFSETQ. Trimming cost V 0 bases and J 10 bases, with 6 bases left between them. The CDR3 protein is CASSLVSAQYF. The CDR3 nucleotides are TGCGCCAGCAGCTTGGTTAGCGCGCAGTATTTT. The variable domain in full, completed from reference TRBV5-1 and TRBJ2-3, reads KAGVTQTPRYLIKTRGQQVTLSCSPISGHRSVSWYQQTPGQGLQFLFEYFSETQRNKGNFPGRFSGRQFSNSRSEMNVSTLELGDSALYLCASSLVSAQYFGPGTRLTVL.

This chain links TRBV25-1 with TRBJ2-7; 10 positions match TRBD1. Germline trimming cut 6 bases from V and 5 bases from J; bases unmatched to any gene: 13. The CDR3 spans 16 residues. The V gene's germline CDR1 is MGHDK and CDR2 SYGVNS. DNA of the CDR3: TGTGCCAGCAGCGCCGGGACAGGGGTACTTTCTGACGAGCAGTACTTC. Translated, it gives CASSAGTGVLSDEQYF.

V gene TRBV20-1 combines with J gene TRBJ2-6; D is uncertain. CDR1 and CDR2 from the germline V gene are DFQATT and SNEGSKA (reference sequence). Trimming removed 1 base at V and 2 bases at J, with 12 bases between. This CDR3 contains 16 residues. As DNA, the CDR3 is TGCAGTGCTAGAGGTCAGGTCCACGCTGGGGCCAACGTCCTGACTTTC. This gives the protein CSARGQVHAGANVLTF.

The V gene is TRBV24-1, the J gene TRBJ2-3; D might be TRBD2 (5 bases). Germline CDR1 KGHDR, CDR2 SFDVKD. The CDR3 is 16 amino acids. Trimming cost V 2 bases and J 2 bases, with 13 bases left between them. CDR3 DNA sequence: TGTGCCACCAGTGATTATGTCGGAGGTCCCACAGATACGCAGTATTTT. Translating gives CATSDYVGGPTDTQYF.

V and J are TRBV7-2 and TRBJ1-5; the match to TRBD1 covers 11 bases. V lost 5 bases, J lost 9 bases, and 9 bases stayed unmatched. CDR1 and CDR2 from the germline V gene are SGHTA and FQGNSA. The CDR3 runs to 15 residues. The CDR3 region is CASSPRTGGAGPQHF. In DNA form, the CDR3 reads TGTGCCAGCAGCCCCAGGACAGGGGGCGCCGGGCCCCAGCATTTT. The whole variable domain, remainder taken from reference TRBV7-2 and TRBJ1-5, is GAGVSQSPSNKVTEKGKDVELRCDPISGHTALYWYRQSLGQGLEFLIYFQGNSAPDKSGLPSDRFSAERTGGSVSTLTIQRTQQEDSAVYLCASSPRTGGAGPQHFGDGTRLSIL.

J is TRBJ2-1 and V is TRBV10-1; 11 nucleotides match TRBD2. Germline CDR1 WNHNN, CDR2 SYGVQD (reference sequence). CDR3 size: 14 residues. Trimming removed 7 bases from V and 4 bases from J; junction bases left unmatched: 3. The CDR3 loop is CASTGTSGYNEQFF. Here the CDR3 DNA reads TGCGCCAGCACCGGGACTAGCGGATACAATGAGCAGTTCTTC.

The chain is built from TRBV10-1 and TRBJ2-5; D is ambiguous. CDR3 length equals 14 residues. Germline V gene sequence: CDR1 WNHNN, CDR2 SYGVQD (reference sequence). The V end lost 0 bases, the J end lost 5 bases, and 10 bases lay between the germline ends. CDR3 loop: CASSESETWETQYF. The CDR3 nucleotides read TGCGCCAGCAGTGAGTCGGAAACATGGGAGACCCAGTACTTC.

The rearrangement uses TRBV7-8 and TRBJ2-6; D gene ambiguous. The germline CDR1 and CDR2 sequences are SGHVS and FQNEAQ. The CDR3 is 15 residues long. The ends were cut back, 3 bases at V and 1 base at J, with 7 bases in the middle. The CDR3 DNA reads as TGTGCCAGCAGCTTCAGACGGTCTGGGGCCAACGTCCTGACTTTC. Encoded protein: CASSFRRSGANVLTF.

With regard to this clonotype: An end of the junction differs from the germline gene, which may be a read error. The chain links TRBV27 to TRBJ2-3; D may match TRBD1 or TRBD2 (5 bases each). The CDR3 covers 14 residues. Germline lookup yields CDR1 MNHEY and CDR2 SMNVEV (reference sequence). The CDR3 DNA is TGTGCCACCAGTGATCCCGCTAGCACAGGTACGCAGTATTTT. Amino acids: CATSDPASTGTQYF.

In its sample, this clonotype was seen many times. The chain links TRBV18 to TRBJ1-5; 7 positions match TRBD1. The V gene's germline CDR1 is KGHSH and CDR2 LQKENI. This CDR3 is 16 amino acids long. The V gene end was trimmed by 4 bases and the J gene end by 7 bases; junction bases not matched to a gene: 13. For the CDR3, the DNA is TGTGCCAGCTCACGACAGGGTGGGGTGGAGTTGCAGCCCCAGCATTTT. As protein: CASSRQGGVELQPQHF.

V is TRBV15 and J is TRBJ2-1; D may be TRBD1 (6 bases). CDR3 length equals 16 residues. Germline CDR1 and CDR2: LNHNV and YYDKDF (reference sequence). V lost 0 bases to trimming and J lost 8 bases, with 17 bases between them. The CDR3 DNA sequence: TGTGCCACCAGCAGAGAACCCAGGGGATCTGCCTATGAGCAGTTCTTC. Translation: CATSREPRGSAYEQFF.

Comments on this clonotype: A much larger clone differs from this one at a single base, so this may be a read error. This chain links TRBV7-2 with TRBJ2-3; no definite D call. Germline CDR1 reads SGHTA; CDR2 reads FQGNSA. CDR3 length: 16 amino acids. This CDR3 reads CASSLRQLGYTDAQYF. The CDR3 nucleotides are TGTGCCAGCAGCTTACGGCAGTTGGGCTACACAGATGCGCAGTATTTT.

V usage is TRBV7-6 and J usage is TRBJ2-5; 13 bases fit TRBD2. This CDR3 spans 15 amino acids. With V trimmed by 6 bases and J by 4 bases, 5 bases remained unmatched. Germline V CDR1 and CDR2: SGHVS, FNYEAQ. The CDR3 reads CASRATSGGTETQYF. CDR3 coding DNA: TGTGCCAGCAGGGCGACTAGCGGGGGGACAGAGACCCAGTACTTC.

This clonotype has at least ten counts. This sequence joins TRBV27 and TRBJ1-1, with 10 bases aligning to TRBD1. J gave up 3 bases and V 5 bases, and 6 bases lay outside the gene matches. The CDR3 extends over 15 amino acids. Germline V lookup: CDR1 MNHEY, CDR2 SMNVEV (reference sequence). CDR3 in DNA: TGTGCCAGCAGTACCGGGACAGGGGCCGACACTGAAGCTTTCTTT. It specifies CASSTGTGADTEAFF.

This clonotype was observed a handful of times. The rearrangement uses TRBV20-1 and TRBJ1-5, with TRBD1 identical over 7 bases. V was pared by 7 bases and J by 5 bases, with 14 bases of the junction left unmatched. From germline, CDR1 is DFQATT and CDR2 SNEGSKA (reference sequence). The CDR3 runs 15 residues. CDR3 in amino acids: CSVPRQGRGYQPQHF. The CDR3 bases are TGCAGTGTTCCTCGACAGGGAAGGGGGTATCAGCCCCAGCATTTT.

About this clonotype: A much bigger clone sits one base away, suggesting this may be a read error. The V gene is TRBV5-1, the J gene TRBJ2-1; 16 nucleotides align to TRBD2. The V gene end was trimmed by 0 bases and the J gene end by 10 bases; junction bases not matched to a gene: 10. There are 18 residues in the CDR3. Germline-derived CDR1 and CDR2 are SGHRS and YFSETQ. Here the CDR3 DNA reads TGCGCCAGCAGCTTGGCCGGGACTAGCGGGGGGGCGCCCAGGGAGCAGTTCTTC. This translates into CASSLAGTSGGAPREQFF.

This clonotype was found many times. The chain employs TRBV3-1 and TRBJ1-2; TRBD1 aligns across 7 bases. V dropped 6 bases and J dropped 3; count of bases not matched to a gene: 10. This CDR3 region has 15 residues. CDR1 and CDR2 (germline): LGHDT, YNNKEL (reference sequence). CDR3 coding DNA: TGTGCCAGCAGTCCCACAGGGGTTTGGGACTATGGCTACACCTTC. Amino acids: CASSPTGVWDYGYTF.

The chain recombines TRBV6-4 with TRBJ1-2; 10 bases match TRBD1. The CDR3 spans 13 residues. Looked up from germline, CDR1 is MRHNA and CDR2 is SNTAGT. J was trimmed by 4 bases and V by 8 bases; bases with no gene match: 4. CDR3 sequence (DNA): TGTGCCAGCGCACGGGACAGGGGCTATGGCTACACCTTC. Amino acids: CASARDRGYGYTF.

This clonotype was seen a few times. The chain uses TRBV20-1 and TRBJ2-1, with D hard to call. The CDR3 runs to 13 residues. Germline-derived CDR1 and CDR2 are DFQATT and SNEGSKA (reference sequence). Trimming removed 6 bases from V and 2 bases from J, with 11 bases in between. DNA of the CDR3: TGCAGTGCGGATGACGCAGCCTACAATGAGCAGTTCTTC. Translating gives CSADDAAYNEQFF.

This clonotype was seen only a few times. The gene calls are TRBV7-9 and TRBJ2-1; 10 positions agree with TRBD1. V shed 2 bases, J shed 0 bases, and the junction held 10 bases outside the gene matches. This CDR3 comprises 19 residues. Germline assignment: CDR1 SEHNR and CDR2 FQNEAQ (reference sequence). The CDR3 DNA is TGTGCCAGCAGCTTATTTGTGGGACAGGGGAGAATCTCCTACAATGAGCAGTTCTTC. Amino acid sequence: CASSLFVGQGRISYNEQFF.

This rearrangement joins TRBV20-1 to TRBJ1-5; 8 bases line up with TRBD1. V gave up 6 bases and J gave up 1 base; unmatched junction bases: 11. Germline V gene sequence: CDR1 DFQATT, CDR2 SNEGSKA (reference sequence). CDR3 length equals 16 residues. CDR3 protein: CSAGRTGSRSNQPQHF. CDR3 DNA sequence: TGCAGTGCCGGAAGGACAGGGAGTCGAAGCAATCAGCCCCAGCATTTT.

This clonotype was counted ten times or more. The chain couples TRBV7-3 to TRBJ2-2, with 11 positions matching TRBD2. J gave up 6 bases and V 0 bases, and 0 bases lay outside the gene matches. CDR3 length: 15 amino acids. Per germline, CDR1 SGHTA and CDR2 FQGTGA. CDR3 in amino acids: CASSLTSGGAGELFF. For the CDR3, the DNA is TGTGCCAGCAGCTTAACTAGCGGGGGGGCCGGGGAGCTGTTTTTT.